The 16 T cell receptor beta chains given below trace back to one sample, sequenced in a study of response to subunit inactivated influenza vaccine. TCRdb re-called the RT-PCR reads with MiXCR, one entry per CDR3 protein. The sample has 500,000 to 600,000 distinct CDR3 sequences; 14% are singletons. Material: PBMCs from blood, obtained 11 to 12 days after vaccination. Source of these receptors: a man over 45 who received an inactivated influenza vaccine.

The V call is TRBV29-1, the J call TRBJ2-2; D uncertain. From germline, CDR1 is SQVTM and CDR2 ANQGSEA. The CDR3 is 11 amino acids. V was trimmed by 7 bases and J by 6 bases, leaving 9 bases between them. The CDR3 loop is CSAGNAGELFF. CDR3 DNA sequence: TGCAGCGCGGGTAACGCCGGGGAGCTGTTTTTT.

The V and J genes are TRBV19 and TRBJ1-2, with TRBD1 as a possible D gene (6 bases). The CDR3 runs to 15 residues. The germline V gene has CDR1 LNHDA and CDR2 SQIVND (reference sequence). Deletions cut 5 bases from V and 7 bases from J, with 20 bases between. CDR3 nucleotides: TGTGCCAGTAGTGTGCAACAGGGAGGTCGCTCTGGCTACACCTTC. Translation gives CASSVQQGGRSGYTF.

V and J are TRBV29-1 and TRBJ2-7; no definite D call. Trimming took off 6 bases at V and 3 bases at J, with 18 bases between the two ends. The CDR3 is 14 amino acids. The V gene's germline CDR1 is SQVTM and CDR2 ANQGSEA. This CDR3 reads CSVTNPAESYEQYF. CDR3 nucleotides: TGCAGCGTCACGAACCCCGCAGAGAGCTACGAGCAGTACTTC.

This clonotype has a count of ten or more. This chain connects TRBV12-3 or TRBV12-4 to TRBJ2-7, with a possible D match to TRBD2 (7 bases). The CDR3 is 13 residues long. The germline V and J ends were trimmed by 3 bases and 7 bases, with 13 bases remaining between them. The CDR3 sequence is CASSLGGQGEQYF. CDR3 coding DNA: TGTGCCAGCAGTTTGGGGGGGCAGGGGGAGCAGTACTTC.

About this clonotype itself: The germline gene is not matched at one end of the junction; a read error may be the cause. This chain links TRBV12-3 or TRBV12-4 with TRBJ2-1, with D tentatively TRBD2 (7 bases). The CDR3 has 18 residues. The CDR3 DNA sequence: TGTGCCAGCAGCCCGGTCAGGGGCGGGAGAAGCTCCTACAATGAGCAGCTCTTC. Residues: CASSPVRGGRSSYNEQLF.

The genes are TRBV6-1 and TRBJ2-7; 7 bases fit TRBD1. Germline-derived CDR1 and CDR2 are MNHNS and SASEGT. This CDR3 comprises 14 residues. The V segment lost 4 bases and the J segment 1 base; nucleotides outside the gene matches: 4. CDR3 residues: CASSGGGGSYEQYF. The CDR3 DNA is TGTGCCAGCAGTGGAGGGGGCGGGTCCTACGAGCAGTACTTC.

V usage is TRBV20-1 and J usage is TRBJ2-1, with D perhaps being TRBD1 or TRBD2 (5 bases each). Between the trimmed V and J ends, which lost 5 bases and 8 bases, there was a span of 16 bases. This CDR3 has 13 residues. Germline V lookup: CDR1 DFQATT, CDR2 SNEGSKA (reference sequence). The CDR3 DNA reads as TGCAGTGCTCTCCGGGACGCTTTTTATGAGCAGTTCTTC. Amino acids: CSALRDAFYEQFF.

There are many counts of this clonotype. The rearrangement joins TRBV4-1 to TRBJ2-1, with D perhaps TRBD1 (6 bases). The V end lost 5 bases, the J end lost 3 bases, and 11 bases lay between the germline ends. This CDR3 region has 14 residues. CDR1 is MGHRA, CDR2 YSYEKL, per germline. The CDR3 loop is CASSGQINYNEQFF. Here the CDR3 DNA reads TGCGCCAGCAGCGGACAGATAAACTACAATGAGCAGTTCTTC.

This clonotype was picked up a small number of times. V usage is TRBV12-3 or TRBV12-4 and J usage is TRBJ1-1; 9 bases are a match to TRBD1. Germline trimming cut 4 bases from V and 7 bases from J; bases unmatched to any gene: 7. The CDR3 has 14 amino acids. In DNA, the CDR3 is TGTGCCAGCAGTTCACCCGGGACAGGGATTGAAGCTTTCTTT. This translates into CASSSPGTGIEAFF.

The chain is built from TRBV6-1 and TRBJ1-2, with D unclear. The V gene's germline CDR1 is MNHNS and CDR2 SASEGT. V was pared by 5 bases and J by 8 bases, with 18 bases between. This CDR3 contains 14 residues. The CDR3 loop is CASSRISVIGGYTF. The DNA for the CDR3 is TGTGCCAGCAGTCGAATCTCTGTGATCGGGGGCTACACCTTC.

This chain connects TRBV4-3 to TRBJ2-3, with 9 bases fitting TRBD2. V was pared by 3 bases and J by 6 bases, with 16 bases of the junction left unmatched. The CDR3 sequence is 18 residues long. In germline, CDR1 is LGHNA, CDR2 YSLEER. The CDR3 coding sequence is TGCGCCAGCAGCCATGGGGGAAGAACCGGGACTAGCTTGGATACGCAGTATTTT. This sequence encodes CASSHGGRTGTSLDTQYF.

This clonotype appeared a few times. The chain recombines TRBV5-1 with TRBJ1-2; D might be TRBD1 (5 bases). V dropped 3 bases and J dropped 0 bases, with 12 bases sitting between them. The CDR3 totals 15 residues. Looked up from germline, CDR1 is SGHRS and CDR2 is YFSETQ. The CDR3 DNA follows: TGCGCCAGCAGCTCGGGACGAAGGGCTAACTATGGCTACACCTTC. Translation gives CASSSGRRANYGYTF.

As for this clonotype: A junction end diverges from the germline sequence, so it may reflect a read error. The CDR3 loop is CASSPGAGSYSEQFF. The DNA of the CDR3 is TGTGCCAGCAGCCCCGGGGCGGGCTCCTACAGTGAGCAGTTCTTC. The rearrangement joins TRBV12-3 or TRBV12-4 to TRBJ2-1; D tentatively reads TRBD1 or TRBD2 (5 bases each). The CDR3 is 15 amino acids.

Only a few counts were recorded for this clonotype. The chain joins TRBV4-3 to TRBJ1-6, with D possibly being TRBD1 (5 bases). CDR1 is LGHNA and CDR2 is YSLEER in the germline V gene. The CDR3 has 14 residues. The ends were cut back, 1 base at V and 6 bases at J, with 7 bases in the middle. The CDR3 sequence: CASSQGQTNSPLHF. DNA of the CDR3: TGCGCCAGCAGCCAAGGACAGACTAATTCACCCCTCCACTTT.

Only a few counts were recorded for this clonotype. This sequence joins TRBV6-5 and TRBJ2-1; 12 nucleotides line up with TRBD2. The length of the CDR3 is 19 residues. Unmatched junction bases numbered 9, after V lost 0 bases and J lost 3 bases. Germline CDR1 MNHEY, CDR2 SVGAGI. In DNA, the CDR3 is TGTGCCAGCAGTTACTCGATAAGACTAGCGGGGGCCTTCTACAATGAGCAGTTCTTC. The encoded protein is CASSYSIRLAGAFYNEQFF.

This CDR3 is CASSPQRVMNTEAFF. DNA for the CDR3: TGTGCCAGCTCACCACAGCGAGTAATGAACACTGAAGCTTTCTTT. The chain recombines TRBV18 with TRBJ1-1; D not certain. With 1 base removed from V and 0 bases from J, the gap between germline ends came to 9 bases. Per germline, CDR1 KGHSH and CDR2 LQKENI. The CDR3 length is 15 residues.